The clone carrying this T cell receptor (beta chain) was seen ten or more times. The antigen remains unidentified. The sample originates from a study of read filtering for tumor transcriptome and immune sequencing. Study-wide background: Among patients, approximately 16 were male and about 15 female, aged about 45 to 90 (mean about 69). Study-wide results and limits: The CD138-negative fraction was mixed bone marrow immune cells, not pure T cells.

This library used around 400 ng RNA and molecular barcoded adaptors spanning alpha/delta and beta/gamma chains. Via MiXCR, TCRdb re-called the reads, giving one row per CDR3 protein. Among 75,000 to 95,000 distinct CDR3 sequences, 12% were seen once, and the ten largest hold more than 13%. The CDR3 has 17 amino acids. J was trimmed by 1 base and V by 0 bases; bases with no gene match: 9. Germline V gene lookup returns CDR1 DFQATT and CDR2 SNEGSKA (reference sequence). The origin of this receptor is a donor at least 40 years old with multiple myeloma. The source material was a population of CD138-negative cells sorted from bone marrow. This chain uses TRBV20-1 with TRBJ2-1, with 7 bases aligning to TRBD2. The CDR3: CSARDVGGGSSYNEQFF. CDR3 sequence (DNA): TGCAGTGCTAGAGATGTTGGCGGGGGTTCATCCTACAATGAGCAGTTCTTC.